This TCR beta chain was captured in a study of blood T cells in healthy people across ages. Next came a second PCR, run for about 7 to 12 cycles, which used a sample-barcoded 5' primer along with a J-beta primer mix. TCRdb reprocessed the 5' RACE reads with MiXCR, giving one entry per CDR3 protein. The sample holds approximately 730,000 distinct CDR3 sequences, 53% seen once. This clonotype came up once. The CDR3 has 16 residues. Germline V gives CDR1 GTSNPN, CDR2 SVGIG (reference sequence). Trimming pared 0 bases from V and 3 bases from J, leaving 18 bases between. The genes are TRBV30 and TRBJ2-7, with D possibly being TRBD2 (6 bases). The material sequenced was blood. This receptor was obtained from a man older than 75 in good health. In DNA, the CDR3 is TGTGCCTGGAGTGTACCTCAGGGACGGGGGAGCTACGAGCAGTACTTC. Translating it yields CAWSVPQGRGSYEQYF. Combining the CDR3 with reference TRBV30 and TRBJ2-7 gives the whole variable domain SQTIHQWPATLVQPVGSPLSLECTVEGTSNPNLYWYRQAAGRGLQLLFYSVGIGQISSEVPQNLSASRPQDRQFILSSKKLLLSDSGFYLCAWSVPQGRGSYEQYFGPGTRLTVT.